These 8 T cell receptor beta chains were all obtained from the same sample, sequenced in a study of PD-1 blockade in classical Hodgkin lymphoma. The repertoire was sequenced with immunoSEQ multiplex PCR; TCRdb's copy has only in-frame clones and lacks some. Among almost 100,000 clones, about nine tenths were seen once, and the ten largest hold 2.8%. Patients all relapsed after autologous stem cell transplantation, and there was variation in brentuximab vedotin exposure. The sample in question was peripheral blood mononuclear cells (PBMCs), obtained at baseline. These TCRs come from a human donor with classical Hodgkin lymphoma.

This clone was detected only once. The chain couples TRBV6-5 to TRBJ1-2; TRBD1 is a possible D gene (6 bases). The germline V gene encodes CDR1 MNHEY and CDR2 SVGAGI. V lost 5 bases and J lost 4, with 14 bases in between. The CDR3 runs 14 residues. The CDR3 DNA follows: TGTGCCAGCAGTCAACAGGGCCTATTCTATGGCTACACCTTC. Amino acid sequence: CASSQQGLFYGYTF.

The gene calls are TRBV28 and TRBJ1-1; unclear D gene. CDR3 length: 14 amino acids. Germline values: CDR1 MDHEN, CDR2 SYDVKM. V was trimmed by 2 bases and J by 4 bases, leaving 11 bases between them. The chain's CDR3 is CASSLTPQFTEAFF. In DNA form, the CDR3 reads TGTGCCAGCAGTTTAACCCCCCAGTTCACTGAAGCTTTCTTT.

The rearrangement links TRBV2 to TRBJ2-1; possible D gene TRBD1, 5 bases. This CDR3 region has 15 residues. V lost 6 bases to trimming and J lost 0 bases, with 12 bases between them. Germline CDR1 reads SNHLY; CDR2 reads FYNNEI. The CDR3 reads CASSRGHRSYNEQFF. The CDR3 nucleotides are TGTGCCAGCAGCCGAGGACACCGCTCCTACAATGAGCAGTTCTTC.

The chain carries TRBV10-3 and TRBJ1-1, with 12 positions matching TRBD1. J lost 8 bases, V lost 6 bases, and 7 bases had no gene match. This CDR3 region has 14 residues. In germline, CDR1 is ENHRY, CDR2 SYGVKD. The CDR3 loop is CAIRSRDRGQEAFF. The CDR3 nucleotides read TGTGCCATCAGGTCCCGGGACAGGGGGCAGGAAGCTTTCTTT.

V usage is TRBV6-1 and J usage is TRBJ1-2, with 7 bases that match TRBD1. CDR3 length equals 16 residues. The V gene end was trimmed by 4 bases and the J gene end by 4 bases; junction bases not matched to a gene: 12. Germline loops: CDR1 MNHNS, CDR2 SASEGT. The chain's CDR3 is CASSGIRGSGGYGYTF. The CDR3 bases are TGTGCCAGCAGTGGTATAAGGGGGTCAGGGGGCTATGGCTACACCTTC.

The CDR3: CASSAGQAIQYF. CDR3 in DNA: TGTGCCAGCAGTGCGGGACAGGCGATTCAGTACTTC. The chain uses TRBV6-1 and TRBJ2-4, with 8 nucleotides matching TRBD1. The CDR3 totals 12 residues. V trimming: 4 bases; J trimming: 10 bases; junction bases outside the gene matches: 3. The germline CDR1 and CDR2 sequences are MNHNS and SASEGT.

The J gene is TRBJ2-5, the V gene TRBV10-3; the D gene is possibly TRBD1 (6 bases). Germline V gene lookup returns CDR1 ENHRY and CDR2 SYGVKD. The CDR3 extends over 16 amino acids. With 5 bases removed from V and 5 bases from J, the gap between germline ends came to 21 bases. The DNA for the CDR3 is TGTGCCATCAGTCTTTCGGGACACCGAGGGCAGGAGACCCAGTACTTC. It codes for CAISLSGHRGQETQYF.

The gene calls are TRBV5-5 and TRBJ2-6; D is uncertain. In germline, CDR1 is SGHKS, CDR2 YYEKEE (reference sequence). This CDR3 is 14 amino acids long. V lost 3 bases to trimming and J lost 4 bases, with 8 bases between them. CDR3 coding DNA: TGTGCCAGCAGCTCTGATGTGGGGGCCAACGTCCTGACTTTC. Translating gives CASSSDVGANVLTF.